The next 30 T cell receptor beta chains were all read from a single sample in a study of OX40 agonist ivuxolimab in advanced cancers. TCRdb's table, derived via immunoSEQ multiplex PCR, lists solely in-frame clones and lacks some. The data show about 36,000 clones, more than 60% seen once. This specimen consisted of CD4+ or CD8+ T cells sorted from blood, obtained in a trial of the OX40 agonist ivuxolimab. The receptors shown here come from an adult with an advanced solid tumor such as melanoma, head and neck, liver or kidney cancer.

The chain combines TRBV7-2 with TRBJ1-2, with TRBD1 matching 7 bases. V lost 5 bases, J lost 9 bases, and 6 bases stayed unmatched. Germline V CDR1 and CDR2: SGHTA, FQGNSA. The CDR3 spans 12 residues. This CDR3 is CASSTDRRRYTF. In nucleotides, the CDR3 is TGTGCCAGCAGCACGGACAGGCGGCGCTACACCTTC.

In its sample, this clone ranks as medium-sized. The genes are TRBV11-3 and TRBJ1-2, with TRBD1 as a possible D gene (6 bases). This CDR3 has 13 residues. The germline V gene encodes CDR1 SGHNT and CDR2 YENEEA. The ends were cut back, 2 bases at V and 7 bases at J, with 11 bases in the middle. The CDR3 DNA reads as TGTGCCAGCAGCTTACTCGGGGGCAGTGGCTACACCTTC. Amino acid sequence: CASSLLGGSGYTF.

This clone has a single count. The CDR3 nucleotides read TGCAGCGTTGAACCACGGACAGGGGGTTTATACAATGAGCAGTTCTTC. Translated: CSVEPRTGGLYNEQFF. The chain is built from TRBV29-1 and TRBJ2-1; TRBD1 matches at 10 bases. The length of the CDR3 is 16 residues. Germline CDR1 SQVTM, CDR2 ANQGSEA. Trimming took 2 bases from V and 4 from J; bases not matched to a gene: 8.

V and J are TRBV10-1 and TRBJ2-2, with 7 bases matching TRBD1. The V and J ends lost 3 bases and 1 base, in that order; junction bases with no gene match: 5. The CDR3 runs 16 residues. In germline, CDR1 is WNHNN, CDR2 SYGVQD (reference sequence). This chain's CDR3 is CASSDRQGLNTGELFF. The CDR3 DNA sequence: TGCGCCAGCAGTGATCGACAGGGCCTGAACACCGGGGAGCTGTTTTTT.

The chain couples TRBV9 to TRBJ2-7; 14 bases map to TRBD2. Germline V gives CDR1 SGDLS, CDR2 YYNGEE. V lost 0 bases and J lost 0; bases outside the gene matches: 2. This CDR3 contains 17 residues. The CDR3 region is CASSVGLAGGSSYEQYF. The CDR3 bases are TGTGCCAGCAGCGTAGGACTAGCGGGGGGGAGCTCCTACGAGCAGTACTTC. Full variable domain (rest looked up from reference TRBV9 and TRBJ2-7): DSGVTQTPKHLITATGQRVTLRCSPRSGDLSVYWYQQSLDQGLQFLIQYYNGEERAKGNILERFSAQQFPDLHSELNLSSLELGDSALYFCASSVGLAGGSSYEQYFGPGTRLTVT.

V and J are TRBV14 and TRBJ2-5; perhaps TRBD2 as D (5 bases). The ends were cut back, 2 bases at V and 2 bases at J, with 9 bases in the middle. Per germline, CDR1 SGHDN and CDR2 FVKESK. This CDR3 region has 14 residues. CDR3 DNA: TGTGCCAGCAGCCAATACACTAGTCAAGAGACCCAGTACTTC. Translating gives CASSQYTSQETQYF.

The chain is built from TRBV19 and TRBJ1-2; 9 bases map to TRBD1. V lost 9 bases, J lost 0 bases, and 8 bases stayed unmatched. There are 15 residues in the CDR3. The germline V gene has CDR1 LNHDA and CDR2 SQIVND (reference sequence). The CDR3 nucleotides read TGTGCCAGCCAACCGGACAGGGGTACTAACTATGGCTACACCTTC. Protein: CASQPDRGTNYGYTF. The variable domain in full, completed from reference TRBV19 and TRBJ1-2, reads DGGITQSPKYLFRKEGQNVTLSCEQNLNHDAMYWYRQDPGQGLRLIYYSQIVNDFQKGDIAEGYSVSREKKESFPLTVTSAQKNPTAFYLCASQPDRGTNYGYTFGSGTRLTVV.

CDR3 in amino acids: CASSRDWYNEQFF. The CDR3 DNA is TGTGCCAGCAGCCGAGACTGGTACAATGAGCAGTTCTTC. This chain links TRBV7-8 with TRBJ2-1, with D unclear. V was pared by 5 bases and J by 4 bases, with 9 bases between. The CDR3 covers 13 residues. Germline values: CDR1 SGHVS, CDR2 FQNEAQ. The full variable domain, with the rest looked up from reference TRBV7-8 and TRBJ2-1, is GAGVSQSPRYKVAKRGQDVALRCDPISGHVSLFWYQQALGQGPEFLTYFQNEAQLDKSGLPSDRFFAERPEGSVSTLKIQRTQQEDSAVYLCASSRDWYNEQFFGPGTRLTVL.

The chain links TRBV7-9 to TRBJ1-4; TRBD1 is a possible D gene (5 bases). The CDR3 is made up of 15 amino acids. Germline V gene sequence: CDR1 SEHNR, CDR2 FQNEAQ (reference sequence). The V end lost 4 bases, the J end lost 3 bases, and 12 bases lay between the germline ends. In DNA form, the CDR3 reads TGTGCCAGCAGCTCGGTCGGGGGTTCTAATGAAAAACTGTTTTTT. Translating gives CASSSVGGSNEKLFF.

The chain carries TRBV5-1 and TRBJ1-3; weak D call: TRBD1 (5 bases). From germline, CDR1 is SGHRS and CDR2 YFSETQ. The V and J ends lost 1 base and 1 base respectively, with 9 bases between them. CDR3 size: 15 residues. The CDR3 DNA reads TGCGCCAGCAGCTTGTTTCAGGGTTCTGGAAACACCATATATTTT. Translation gives CASSLFQGSGNTIYF.

This clone has just a few counts. For the CDR3, the DNA is TGTGCCAGCAGCCGACAGGGAAGCAATCAGCCCCAGCATTTT. Amino acids: CASSRQGSNQPQHF. The J gene is TRBJ1-5, the V gene TRBV7-9; 7 positions agree with TRBD1. This CDR3 region has 14 residues. J gave up 1 base and V 5 bases, and 2 bases lay outside the gene matches. Germline values: CDR1 SEHNR, CDR2 FQNEAQ (reference sequence).

The chain uses TRBV6-1 and TRBJ1-2; D uncertain. Germline V lookup: CDR1 MNHNS, CDR2 SASEGT. This CDR3 is built from 14 residues. Trimming pared 1 base from V and 6 bases from J, leaving 12 bases between. The CDR3 sequence: CASSEDRGWDGYTF. CDR3 bases: TGTGCCAGCAGTGAAGATCGCGGGTGGGATGGCTACACCTTC.

This CDR3 reads CASSGQGAGNTIYF. The CDR3, as DNA: TGTGCCAGCAGCGGACAGGGGGCTGGAAACACCATATATTTT. The V call is TRBV9, the J call TRBJ1-3; 9 bases are shared with TRBD1. CDR3 length: 14 amino acids. J gave up 2 bases and V 3 bases, and 0 bases lay outside the gene matches. In germline, CDR1 is SGDLS, CDR2 YYNGEE.

The chain combines TRBV6-5 with TRBJ1-2, with D perhaps matching TRBD1 (6 bases). Germline-derived CDR1 and CDR2 are MNHEY and SVGAGI. There are 11 residues in the CDR3. Trimming shortened V by 2 bases and J by 8 bases, and 6 bases separated the two germline ends. The CDR3 DNA reads TGTGCCAGCAGTTACGGGGGCGGCTACACCTTC. It yields the protein CASSYGGGYTF.

There are a few counts of this clone. The rearrangement links TRBV10-1 to TRBJ1-1; a possible D gene is TRBD1 (6 bases). This CDR3 contains 13 residues. V dropped 6 bases and J dropped 1 base, with 9 bases sitting between them. Germline V gene data show CDR1 as WNHNN and CDR2 as SYGVQD (reference sequence). CDR3 region: CASSLGGNTEAFF. CDR3 in DNA: TGCGCCAGCAGCCTAGGGGGGAACACTGAAGCTTTCTTT.

This chain uses TRBV5-4 with TRBJ1-2; D gene ambiguous. From germline, CDR1 is SGHNT and CDR2 YYREEE (reference sequence). The V and J ends lost 0 bases and 1 base respectively, with 4 bases between them. The CDR3 sequence is 13 residues long. CDR3 sequence: CASSLGVNYGYTF. The DNA of the CDR3 is TGTGCCAGCAGCTTGGGCGTTAACTATGGCTACACCTTC.

This clone was detected once. J is TRBJ1-5 and V is TRBV5-1, with 9 positions matching TRBD1. V lost 4 bases to trimming and J lost 7 bases; unmatched junction nucleotides: 3. The CDR3 extends over 13 amino acids. Germline V gene lookup returns CDR1 SGHRS and CDR2 YFSETQ. This chain's CDR3 is CASSPGQGQPQHF. The DNA of the CDR3 is TGCGCCAGCAGCCCAGGACAGGGGCAGCCCCAGCATTTT.

The count of this clone is one. The chain combines TRBV13 with TRBJ2-3; TRBD2 agrees at 8 bases. The CDR3 contains 15 residues. V shed 4 bases and J 1 base; nucleotides not matched to a gene: 4. Germline V lookup: CDR1 PRHDT, CDR2 FYEKMQ (reference sequence). The CDR3 coding sequence is TGTGCCAGCAGCTCGGGGGGGCGGGGCACAGATACGCAGTATTTT. Its protein product is CASSSGGRGTDTQYF.

The chain uses TRBV30 and TRBJ2-7, with D maybe TRBD1 (5 bases). The CDR3 is 15 amino acids. Germline assignment: CDR1 GTSNPN and CDR2 SVGIG (reference sequence). The V end lost 3 bases, the J end lost 5 bases, and 20 bases lay between the germline ends. The DNA for the CDR3 is TGTGCCTGGAGGGGCGGTCAGGGCTTTCTCCACGAGCAGTACTTC. Protein: CAWRGGQGFLHEQYF.

V usage is TRBV27 and J usage is TRBJ2-7, with 8 bases matching TRBD1. V lost 5 bases to trimming and J lost 0 bases; unmatched junction nucleotides: 6. The CDR3 sequence is 15 residues long. Per germline, CDR1 MNHEY and CDR2 SMNVEV (reference sequence). CDR3 loop: CASSRSDRASYEQYF. CDR3 sequence (DNA): TGTGCCAGCAGTAGATCGGACAGGGCCTCCTACGAGCAGTACTTC.

The chain couples TRBV30 to TRBJ2-1; 9 bases agree with TRBD2. The germline CDR1 and CDR2 sequences are GTSNPN and SVGIG (reference sequence). J lost 2 bases, V lost 7 bases, and 18 bases had no gene match. The CDR3 is 18 residues long. CDR3 loop: CAYTKARTSGGTYNEQFF. For the CDR3, the DNA is TGTGCCTACACTAAAGCCCGCACGAGCGGGGGGACCTACAATGAGCAGTTCTTC.

V gene TRBV11-2 combines with J gene TRBJ1-3; D ambiguous. Trimming pared 5 bases from V and 0 bases from J, leaving 11 bases between. The germline CDR1 and CDR2 sequences are SGHAT and FQNNGV. The CDR3 is 15 amino acids. CDR3 coding DNA: TGTGCCAGCAGCACGGGGTATAACTCTGGAAACACCATATATTTT. This codes for CASSTGYNSGNTIYF. The entire variable domain, with the rest obtained from reference TRBV11-2 and TRBJ1-3, is as follows: EAGVAQSPRYKIIEKRQSVAFWCNPISGHATLYWYQQILGQGPKLLIQFQNNGVVDDSQLPKDRFSAERLKGVDSTLKIQPAKLEDSAVYLCASSTGYNSGNTIYFGEGSWLTVV.

The chain is built from TRBV28 and TRBJ2-5; 8 bases match TRBD2. The length of the CDR3 is 16 residues. The junction had 12 bases not matched to a gene; V was cut back by 5 bases and J by 4 bases. CDR1 is MDHEN and CDR2 is SYDVKM in the germline V gene. The CDR3 nucleotides are TGTGCCAGCAGTAGGATCGGGGGGGCTATGATAGAGACCCAGTACTTC. Protein sequence: CASSRIGGAMIETQYF. The variable domain in full, completed from reference TRBV28 and TRBJ2-5, reads DVKVTQSSRYLVKRTGEKVFLECVQDMDHENMFWYRQDPGLGLRLIYFSYDVKMKEKGDIPEGYSVSREKKERFSLILESASTNQTSMYLCASSRIGGAMIETQYFGPGTRLLVL.

The CDR3 DNA is TGTGCCAGCAGCTTCCGTCCCGGGACAGACTCCTACGAGCAGTACTTC. This encodes CASSFRPGTDSYEQYF. J is TRBJ2-7 and V is TRBV13, with 7 bases lining up with TRBD1. This CDR3 has 16 amino acids. Germline values: CDR1 PRHDT, CDR2 FYEKMQ (reference sequence). The V and J ends lost 3 bases and 0 bases, in that order; junction bases with no gene match: 8.

This rearrangement joins TRBV19 to TRBJ2-2, with 8 bases aligning to TRBD1. V lost 4 bases and J lost 5; bases outside the gene matches: 6. From germline, CDR1 is LNHDA and CDR2 SQIVND (reference sequence). This CDR3 spans 15 amino acids. The CDR3 nucleotides read TGTGCCAGTAGTACCTGGGACAGGAGTACCGGGGAGCTGTTTTTT. Translation gives CASSTWDRSTGELFF.

This chain joins TRBV11-2 and TRBJ2-1, with a weak D call TRBD1 (6 bases). Trimming shortened V by 1 base and J by 6 bases, and 16 bases separated the two germline ends. Germline V gene lookup returns CDR1 SGHAT and CDR2 FQNNGV. The CDR3 is made up of 16 amino acids. Here the CDR3 reads CASSLGTRTESNEQFF. For the CDR3, the DNA is TGTGCCAGCAGCTTAGGTACTCGGACAGAAAGCAATGAGCAGTTCTTC.

The rearrangement uses TRBV5-6 and TRBJ1-6; 7 bases agree with TRBD1. Germline V CDR1 and CDR2: SGHDT, YYEEEE. J lost 9 bases, V lost 1 base, and 1 base had no gene match. The CDR3 covers 13 residues. In nucleotides, the CDR3 is TGTGCCAGCAGCTTGAACAGGGGTTCACCCCTCCACTTT. Residues: CASSLNRGSPLHF.

The V and J genes are TRBV11-2 and TRBJ2-3, with 10 bases that match TRBD1. The junction had 8 bases not matched to a gene; V was cut back by 2 bases and J by 3 bases. There are 17 residues in the CDR3. Per the germline V gene, CDR1 is SGHAT and CDR2 is FQNNGV. CDR3 residues: CASSLFGRTGGTDTQYF. In nucleotides, the CDR3 is TGTGCCAGCAGCTTATTTGGTCGGACAGGGGGTACAGATACGCAGTATTTT.

This chain links TRBV7-6 with TRBJ1-2; D ambiguous. CDR1 and CDR2 (germline): SGHVS, FNYEAQ. V lost 5 bases and J 0 bases, leaving 7 bases between the germline ends. The CDR3 length is 13 residues. The CDR3 DNA sequence: TGTGCCAGCAGCCCAAGAGCTAACTATGGCTACACCTTC. Translated, it gives CASSPRANYGYTF.

This clone was counted between two and nine times. The chain has TRBV11-2 and TRBJ1-1, with D perhaps matching TRBD1 (6 bases). The CDR3 loop spans 18 amino acids. CDR1 SGHAT and CDR2 FQNNGV come from the germline V gene. V dropped 0 bases and J dropped 5 bases, with 22 bases sitting between them. The CDR3 protein is CASSLDLQLGAGGTEAFF. CDR3 bases: TGTGCCAGCAGCTTAGATCTTCAGCTGGGGGCGGGTGGGACTGAAGCTTTCTTT.